Sequencing of this TCR beta chain was carried out in a study of T-cell reconstitution after alpha-beta-depleted transplantation in children. Whole-study results and caveats: Most T-cell counts and diversity one year after the transplant came from T cells that were newly produced. Expanded clones from the graft, numbering several hundred, reportedly supplied alpha-beta T cells about two months after transplant.

Details on this clonotype: Its target is not known.

The authors prepared the TCRbeta library with unique molecular identifiers. TCRdb recomputed calls from the PCR reads with MiXCR, one row per CDR3 protein. The repertoire holds fewer than 1 million distinct CDR3 sequences, with around 17% as singletons. Germline V gene lookup returns CDR1 DFQATT and CDR2 SNEGSKA (reference sequence). The V segment lost 6 bases and the J segment 5 bases; nucleotides outside the gene matches: 8. This CDR3 contains 14 residues. This rearrangement joins TRBV20-1 to TRBJ2-1; 9 nucleotides line up with TRBD2. The material was PBMCs, mostly from graft donor cells, obtained 360 days after TCRalphabeta/CD19-depleted stem cell transplant. This clonotype originated in a male patient between 5 and 17 years old who had a stem cell transplant for acute lymphoblastic leukemia, so the T cells may come from the graft donor. CDR3 region: CSARPLAGNNEQFF. In DNA form, the CDR3 reads TGCAGTGCCAGGCCCCTAGCGGGGAACAATGAGCAGTTCTTC.